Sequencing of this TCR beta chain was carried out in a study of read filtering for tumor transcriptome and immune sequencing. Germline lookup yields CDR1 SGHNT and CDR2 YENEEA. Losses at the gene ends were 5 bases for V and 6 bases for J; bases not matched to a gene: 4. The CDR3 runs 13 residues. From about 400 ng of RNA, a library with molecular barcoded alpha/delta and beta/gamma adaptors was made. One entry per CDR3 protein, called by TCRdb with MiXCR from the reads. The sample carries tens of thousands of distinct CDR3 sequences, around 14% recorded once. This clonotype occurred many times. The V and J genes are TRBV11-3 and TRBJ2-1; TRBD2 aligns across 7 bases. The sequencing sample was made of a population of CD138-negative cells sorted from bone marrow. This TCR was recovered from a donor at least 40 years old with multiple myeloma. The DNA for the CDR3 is TGTGCCAGCAGCCTGACTAGCTTCAATGAGCAGTTCTTC. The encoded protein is CASSLTSFNEQFF.